This passage covers 28 T cell receptor beta chains from one sample sequenced in a study of TIL therapy for anti-PD-1-resistant metastatic lung cancer. As for time point: pre-treatment sample, taken before nivolumab and TIL therapy. The libraries were made with immunoSEQ v3. Sequencing used immunoSEQ multiplex PCR; TCRdb keeps in-frame clones, though not all of them. The sample records some 60,000 clones, around 79% being singletons. Sequencing was performed on blood, taken at baseline. Receptors originate from a person aged 25-85 years with non-small cell lung cancer.

This clone was counted between two and nine times. The rearrangement uses TRBV9 and TRBJ1-2; 10 bases map to TRBD1. This CDR3 is built from 16 residues. CDR1 is SGDLS, CDR2 YYNGEE, per germline. V was clipped by 4 bases and J by 2 bases; unmatched bases: 8. The CDR3 protein is CASSPLPGQGNYGYTF. The CDR3 region has the DNA TGTGCCAGCAGCCCCCTCCCGGGACAGGGGAACTATGGCTACACCTTC.

The rearrangement uses TRBV7-2 and TRBJ2-7, with TRBD2 matching 7 bases. There are 18 residues in the CDR3. The J segment lost 4 bases and the V segment lost 1 base, leaving 16 bases of the junction unmatched. Germline V CDR1 and CDR2: SGHTA, FQGNSA. CDR3 loop: CASSLGGGGRASGYEQYF. CDR3 DNA: TGTGCCAGCAGCTTAGGGGGAGGAGGGAGGGCAAGTGGTTACGAGCAGTACTTC.

Here the CDR3 DNA reads TGTGCCAGCAGCCATCGGGACAGGGTCAACATTCAGTACTTC. It encodes CASSHRDRVNIQYF. The gene calls are TRBV4-2 and TRBJ2-4; 9 bases map to TRBD1. V was clipped by 3 bases and J by 7 bases; unmatched bases: 4. Germline-derived CDR1 and CDR2 are LGHNA and YNFKEQ. The CDR3 contains 14 residues.

This clone has just a few counts. This chain links TRBV5-1 with TRBJ1-6; D remains ambiguous. The V end was cut by 0 bases, the J end by 5 bases, with 0 bases between. Germline-derived CDR1 and CDR2 are SGHRS and YFSETQ. CDR3 length: 12 residues. The DNA for the CDR3 is TGCGCCAGCAGCTTGGATAATTCACCCCTCCACTTT. Translated, it gives CASSLDNSPLHF.

About this clone itself: Other DNA sequences within the sample encode an identical CDR3. The V call is TRBV9, the J call TRBJ1-1; D uncertain. CDR3 length: 13 amino acids. With 0 bases removed from V and 1 base from J, the gap between germline ends came to 4 bases. Germline assignment: CDR1 SGDLS and CDR2 YYNGEE. This CDR3 is CASSVARNTEAFF. As DNA, the CDR3 is TGTGCCAGCAGCGTAGCACGGAACACTGAAGCTTTCTTT.

This clone has more than one count but fewer than ten. The chain joins TRBV6-1 to TRBJ1-2; TRBD1 agrees at 9 bases. In germline, CDR1 is MNHNS, CDR2 SASEGT. This CDR3 comprises 15 residues. V shed 4 bases, J shed 8 bases, and the junction held 11 bases outside the gene matches. The CDR3 nucleotides are TGTGCCAGCAGTGGAGGGAAACAGGGGGCGCAAGGCTACACCTTC. Translation: CASSGGKQGAQGYTF.

The chain employs TRBV2 and TRBJ2-1; 9 bases are shared with TRBD1. In germline, CDR1 is SNHLY, CDR2 FYNNEI. Trimming took 6 bases from V and 5 from J; bases not matched to a gene: 8. The CDR3 runs to 15 residues. As DNA, the CDR3 is TGTGCCAGCAGGGGCCGGGACAGGGCAAACAATGAGCAGTTCTTC. Protein product: CASRGRDRANNEQFF.

The chain couples TRBV13 to TRBJ1-1; no definite D call. CDR1 is PRHDT, CDR2 FYEKMQ, per germline (reference sequence). V lost 0 bases, J lost 5 bases, and 10 bases lay in between. CDR3 length: 14 residues. The CDR3 spells CASSLGVLGTEAFF. DNA for the CDR3: TGTGCCAGCAGCTTAGGGGTTTTGGGGACTGAAGCTTTCTTT.

The chain carries TRBV29-1 and TRBJ2-1; 8 nucleotides line up with TRBD2. The CDR3 consists of 16 residues. Trimming cost V 6 bases and J 4 bases; bases outside gene matches: 14. Germline V gene sequence: CDR1 SQVTM, CDR2 ANQGSEA. The CDR3 bases are TGCAGCGTGGCGGGTTGGGGGACTAGGACTTACAATGAGCAGTTCTTC. Amino acid sequence: CSVAGWGTRTYNEQFF.

V and J are TRBV2 and TRBJ2-5; D not certain. V lost 6 bases to trimming and J lost 2 bases, with 10 bases between them. The germline V gene encodes CDR1 SNHLY and CDR2 FYNNEI. This CDR3 is 13 amino acids long. The CDR3 region is CASRMPAQETQYF. The CDR3 DNA is TGTGCCAGCAGAATGCCAGCGCAAGAGACCCAGTACTTC.

J is TRBJ1-2 and V is TRBV7-2; D perhaps matches TRBD1 (5 bases). V lost 3 bases and J lost 0, with 11 bases in between. The CDR3 covers 15 residues. Germline V gene sequence: CDR1 SGHTA, CDR2 FQGNSA. The CDR3 is CASSFRQIANYGYTF. The CDR3, as DNA: TGTGCCAGCAGCTTTCGACAGATCGCTAACTATGGCTACACCTTC.

J is TRBJ2-7 and V is TRBV7-8; D tentatively fits TRBD1 or TRBD2 (5 bases each). Per the germline V gene, CDR1 is SGHVS and CDR2 is FQNEAQ. This CDR3 has 16 amino acids. V lost 0 bases to trimming and J lost 0 bases, with 12 bases between them. The CDR3 spells CASSLAPGPRSYEQYF. CDR3 nucleotides: TGTGCCAGCAGCTTAGCTCCGGGACCGCGCTCCTACGAGCAGTACTTC.

The genes are TRBV19 and TRBJ2-7; D tentatively fits TRBD1 or TRBD2 (5 bases each). Germline V gene lookup returns CDR1 LNHDA and CDR2 SQIVND (reference sequence). The CDR3 covers 12 residues. Trimming shortened V by 8 bases and J by 2 bases, and 10 bases separated the two germline ends. The CDR3 DNA sequence: TGTGCCAGTCGGGACGTCGCCTACGAGCAGTACTTC. Translated: CASRDVAYEQYF.

The rearrangement joins TRBV15 to TRBJ1-5, with 8 bases identical to TRBD1. The CDR3 has 16 residues. Looked up from germline, CDR1 is LNHNV and CDR2 is YYDKDF (reference sequence). V dropped 5 bases and J dropped 4; count of bases not matched to a gene: 10. DNA of the CDR3: TGTGCCACCAGCCGATGGGGGGGACAGGATAATCAGCCCCAGCATTTT. It codes for CATSRWGGQDNQPQHF. The whole variable domain, remainder taken from reference TRBV15 and TRBJ1-5, is DAMVIQNPRYQVTQFGKPVTLSCSQTLNHNVMYWYQQKSSQAPKLLFHYYDKDFNNEADTPDNFQSRRPNTSFCFLDIRSPGLGDTAMYLCATSRWGGQDNQPQHFGDGTRLSIL.

The J gene is TRBJ2-5, the V gene TRBV5-1, with a weak D call TRBD2 (5 bases). V gave up 2 bases and J gave up 3 bases, with 11 bases separating them. This CDR3 is 14 amino acids long. Germline V gene sequence: CDR1 SGHRS, CDR2 YFSETQ. The CDR3: CASSFGEAKETQYF. The DNA of the CDR3 is TGCGCCAGCAGCTTCGGGGAAGCAAAAGAGACCCAGTACTTC.

The chain joins TRBV23-1 to TRBJ2-7; 9 bases align to TRBD1. TRBV23-1 is labeled an ORF, and its function is uncertain. The CDR3 is made up of 13 amino acids. The V segment lost 8 bases and the J segment 5 bases; nucleotides outside the gene matches: 7. The CDR3 coding sequence is TGCGCCAGCCTTCCCACAGGGGGCCACGAGCAGTACTTC. Residues: CASLPTGGHEQYF.

This chain uses TRBV4-3 with TRBJ2-7; 10 bases agree with TRBD1. This CDR3 is built from 16 residues. Germline CDR1 LGHNA, CDR2 YSLEER. The V gene end was trimmed by 0 bases and the J gene end by 0 bases; junction bases not matched to a gene: 2. The CDR3 DNA follows: TGCGCCAGCAGCCAAGATGGGACAGGGGCCTCCTACGAGCAGTACTTC. This codes for CASSQDGTGASYEQYF.

This chain joins TRBV19 and TRBJ2-5; no definite D call. Between the trimmed V and J ends, which lost 3 bases and 5 bases, there was a span of 10 bases. Germline CDR1 reads LNHDA; CDR2 reads SQIVND (reference sequence). This CDR3 has 13 amino acids. Here the CDR3 DNA reads TGTGCCAGTAGTATCTCATCAGTTGAGACCCAGTACTTC. Residues: CASSISSVETQYF.

V gene TRBV6-5 combines with J gene TRBJ2-1; 13 bases are shared with TRBD2. The germline CDR1 and CDR2 sequences are MNHEY and SVGAGI. The J segment lost 7 bases and the V segment lost 4 bases, leaving 1 base of the junction unmatched. The CDR3 has 14 amino acids. CDR3 nucleotide sequence: TGTGCCAGCAGTTGGACTAGCGGGAGAAATGAGCAGTTCTTC. This encodes CASSWTSGRNEQFF.

In regard to this clone: One junction end disagrees with the germline gene, perhaps due to a read error. The rearrangement joins TRBV7-7 to TRBJ2-5; D remains unclear. The CDR3 runs 14 residues. Germline values: CDR1 SSHAT, CDR2 FNYEAQ (reference sequence). CDR3 DNA: TGTGCTAGCAGCCCCGTCGGAATACAAGAGACCCAGTACTTC. Protein sequence: CASSPVGIQETQYF.

The J gene is TRBJ2-7, the V gene TRBV7-2; 8 nucleotides align to TRBD1. This CDR3 is 14 amino acids long. CDR1 and CDR2 (germline): SGHTA, FQGNSA. Trimming at V came to 4 bases and at J to 6 bases, leaving 8 bases not matched to a gene. CDR3 DNA: TGTGCCAGCAGCTCCCATTCAGGGGGCCTCGAGCAGTACTTC. Encoded protein: CASSSHSGGLEQYF. The variable domain in full, completed from reference TRBV7-2 and TRBJ2-7, reads GAGVSQSPSNKVTEKGKDVELRCDPISGHTALYWYRQSLGQGLEFLIYFQGNSAPDKSGLPSDRFSAERTGGSVSTLTIQRTQQEDSAVYLCASSSHSGGLEQYFGPGTRLTVT.

This chain connects TRBV5-1 to TRBJ1-1; 8 nucleotides match TRBD1. This CDR3 spans 14 amino acids. CDR1 is SGHRS, CDR2 YFSETQ, per germline. J was trimmed by 1 base and V by 5 bases; bases with no gene match: 4. CDR3 nucleotides: TGCGCCAGCAGACCCGGGACAGGGAACACTGAAGCTTTCTTT. Its translation is CASRPGTGNTEAFF.

In DNA form, the CDR3 reads TGTGCCAGCAGTTCCCGGGGTACGGAGACCCAGTACTTC. This codes for CASSSRGTETQYF. The chain carries TRBV28 and TRBJ2-5; D is perhaps TRBD2 (5 bases). CDR3 length: 13 residues. Germline V lookup: CDR1 MDHEN, CDR2 SYDVKM. V was cut by 4 bases and J by 5 bases, with 11 bases left in between.

This clone was detected a few times. The chain combines TRBV19 with TRBJ1-5; 8 bases line up with TRBD1. The germline V gene encodes CDR1 LNHDA and CDR2 SQIVND (reference sequence). With 7 bases clipped from V and 5 bases from J, the junction kept 10 bases outside the gene matches. The CDR3 length is 15 residues. CDR3 region: CASNTGQGGDQPQHF. CDR3 DNA: TGTGCCAGTAACACCGGACAGGGCGGCGATCAGCCCCAGCATTTT.

Here the CDR3 reads CASSFFLGRALEDTQYF. The CDR3 DNA reads as TGTGCCAGCAGCTTCTTTCTTGGGAGGGCCCTCGAAGATACGCAGTATTTT. V usage is TRBV7-2 and J usage is TRBJ2-3, with 7 bases identical to TRBD2. This CDR3 region has 17 residues. The V gene's germline CDR1 is SGHTA and CDR2 FQGNSA. V lost 3 bases and J lost 5; bases outside the gene matches: 14.

J is TRBJ2-7 and V is TRBV7-3; D is perhaps TRBD2 (5 bases). Germline V gene data show CDR1 as SGHTA and CDR2 as FQGTGA. V dropped 2 bases and J dropped 1 base, with 9 bases sitting between them. This CDR3 spans 14 amino acids. CDR3 nucleotide sequence: TGTGCCAGCAGCTTAGAGAGGGTGTCCTACGAGCAGTACTTC. It encodes CASSLERVSYEQYF.

The chain employs TRBV10-3 and TRBJ1-1; 7 nucleotides agree with TRBD1. The trim removed 7 bases at V and 6 bases at J, leaving 20 bases unmatched. Germline values: CDR1 ENHRY, CDR2 SYGVKD. This CDR3 is 17 amino acids long. CDR3: CAINNDRVVDLRPEAFF. The CDR3 DNA reads TGTGCCATCAACAATGACAGGGTCGTAGATCTTCGCCCTGAAGCTTTCTTT.

This clone was seen a handful of times. The V call is TRBV4-1, the J call TRBJ1-1, with TRBD1 matching over 8 bases. The trim removed 1 base at V and 1 base at J, leaving 20 bases unmatched. CDR1 and CDR2 from the germline V gene are MGHRA and YSYEKL. CDR3 length: 21 amino acids. The CDR3 bases are TGCGCCAGCAGCCAAGGCATTTGGGACAGGTATTACCCCCAGAGGAACACTGAAGCTTTCTTT. Its translation: CASSQGIWDRYYPQRNTEAFF.